The present T cell receptor (beta chain) was sequenced within a study of neurological immune-mediated disorders. This clonotype was picked up many times. CDR1 and CDR2 from the germline V gene are DFQATT and SNEGSKA (reference sequence). The CDR3 sequence is 14 residues long. V lost 3 bases, J lost 9 bases, and 21 bases lay in between. Using its own MiXCR run on the 5' RACE reads, TCRdb lists one record per CDR3 protein. The profile shows 50,000 or so distinct CDR3 sequences, about 23% of them singletons. What was sequenced was PBMCs. The genes are TRBV20-1 and TRBJ2-7; D tentatively reads TRBD1 or TRBD2 (5 bases each). This clonotype originated in a woman between 65 and 79 years old in good health. CDR3 amino acids: CSAREHGTMERQYF. Here the CDR3 DNA reads TGCAGTGCTAGGGAACACGGGACCATGGAACGGCAGTACTTC.